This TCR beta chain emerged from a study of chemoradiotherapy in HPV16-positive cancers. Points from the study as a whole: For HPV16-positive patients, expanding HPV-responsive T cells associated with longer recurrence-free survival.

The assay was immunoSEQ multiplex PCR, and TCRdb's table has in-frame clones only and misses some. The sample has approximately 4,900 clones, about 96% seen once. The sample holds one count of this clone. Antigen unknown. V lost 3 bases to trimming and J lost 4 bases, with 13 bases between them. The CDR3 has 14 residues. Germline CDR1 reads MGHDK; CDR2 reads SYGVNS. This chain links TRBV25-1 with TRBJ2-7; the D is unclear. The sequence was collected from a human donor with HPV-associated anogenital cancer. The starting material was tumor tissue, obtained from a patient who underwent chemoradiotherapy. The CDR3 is CASSDLTEPYEQYF. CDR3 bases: TGTGCCAGCAGTGACTTAACAGAACCTTACGAGCAGTACTTC.